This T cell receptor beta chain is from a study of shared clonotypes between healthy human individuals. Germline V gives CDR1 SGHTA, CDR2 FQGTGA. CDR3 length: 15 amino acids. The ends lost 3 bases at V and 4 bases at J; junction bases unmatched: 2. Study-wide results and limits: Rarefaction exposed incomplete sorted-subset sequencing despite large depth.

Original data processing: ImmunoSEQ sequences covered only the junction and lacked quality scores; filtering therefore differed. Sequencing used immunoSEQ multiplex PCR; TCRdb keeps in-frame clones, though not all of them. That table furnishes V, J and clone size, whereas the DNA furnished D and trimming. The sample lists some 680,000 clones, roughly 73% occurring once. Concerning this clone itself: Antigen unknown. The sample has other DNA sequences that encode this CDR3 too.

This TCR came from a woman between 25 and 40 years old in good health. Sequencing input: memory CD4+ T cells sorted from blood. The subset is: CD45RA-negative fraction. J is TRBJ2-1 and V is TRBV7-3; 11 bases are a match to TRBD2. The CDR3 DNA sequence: TGTGCCAGCAGCTTCGGGACTAGCGGTTACAATGAGCAGTTCTTC. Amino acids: CASSFGTSGYNEQFF.